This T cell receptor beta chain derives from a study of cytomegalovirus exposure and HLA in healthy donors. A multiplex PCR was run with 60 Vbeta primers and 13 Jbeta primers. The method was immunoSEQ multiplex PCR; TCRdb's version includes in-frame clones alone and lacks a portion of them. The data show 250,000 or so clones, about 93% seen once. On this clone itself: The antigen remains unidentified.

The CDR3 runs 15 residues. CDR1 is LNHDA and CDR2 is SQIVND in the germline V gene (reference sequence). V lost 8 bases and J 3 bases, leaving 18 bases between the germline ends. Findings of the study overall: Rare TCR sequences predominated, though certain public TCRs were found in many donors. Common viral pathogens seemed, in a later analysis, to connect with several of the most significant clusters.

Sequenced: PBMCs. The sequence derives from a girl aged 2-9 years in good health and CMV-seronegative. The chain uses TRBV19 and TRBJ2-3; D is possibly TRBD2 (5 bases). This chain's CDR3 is CASLEGRGSTDTQYF. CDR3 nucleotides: TGTGCCAGTCTAGAAGGTCGGGGTTCGACAGATACGCAGTATTTT.